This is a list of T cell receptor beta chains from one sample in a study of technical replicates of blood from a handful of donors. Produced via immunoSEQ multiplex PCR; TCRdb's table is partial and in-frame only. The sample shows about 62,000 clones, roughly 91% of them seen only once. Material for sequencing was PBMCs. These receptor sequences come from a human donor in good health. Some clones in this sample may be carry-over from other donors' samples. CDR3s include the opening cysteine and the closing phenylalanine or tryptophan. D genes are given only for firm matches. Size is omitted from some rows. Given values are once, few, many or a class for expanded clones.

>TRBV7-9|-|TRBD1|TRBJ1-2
TGTGCCAGCAGCTTAGGGACAGGGCATGGCTACACCTTC
CASSLGTGHGYTF
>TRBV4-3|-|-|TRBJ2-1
TGCGCCAGCAGCCAAGAAGCAGGGGGGTGGGGAAATGAGCAGTTCTTC
CASSQEAGGWGNEQFF
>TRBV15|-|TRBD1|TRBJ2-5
TGTGCCACCAGCCCCACTGACAGGGGGCGAGAGACCCAGTACTTC
CATSPTDRGRETQYF
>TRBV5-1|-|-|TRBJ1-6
TGCGCCAGCAGCGCGGAGGGGACCTATAATTCACCCCTCCACTTT
CASSAEGTYNSPLHF
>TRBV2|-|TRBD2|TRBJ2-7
TGTGCCAGCAGAGATGGACTAGCGGGGGCCGAGGCGTACTTC
CASRDGLAGAEAYF
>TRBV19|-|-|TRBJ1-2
TGTGCCAGTAGATCTAGCCAGGCGTATGGCTACACCTTC
CASRSSQAYGYTF
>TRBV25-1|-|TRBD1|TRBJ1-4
TGTGCCACTAAGACAGGGGCTGATGAAAAACTGTTTTTT
CATKTGADEKLFF
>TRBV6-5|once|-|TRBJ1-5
TGTGCCAGCAGTTACACAACCGAACAGCCCCAGCATTTT
CASSYTTEQPQHF
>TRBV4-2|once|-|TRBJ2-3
TGTGCCAGCAGCCTTACAGTTTCAGATACGCAGTATTTT
CASSLTVSDTQYF
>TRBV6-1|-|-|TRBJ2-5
TGTGCCAGCGGCAGGGTTCAGGAGACCCAGTACTTC
CASGRVQETQYF
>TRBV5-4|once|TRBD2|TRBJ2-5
TGTGCCAGCAGCTTGCCTAGCGGGGGGCGGCAAACCCAGTACTTC
CASSLPSGGRQTQYF
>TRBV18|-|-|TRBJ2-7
TGTGCCAGCTCACCTAACTACGAGCAGTACTTC
CASSPNYEQYF
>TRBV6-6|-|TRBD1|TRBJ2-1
TGTGCCAGCAGGGGTACCGGGACAGGGGACAATGAGCAGTTCTTC
CASRGTGTGDNEQFF
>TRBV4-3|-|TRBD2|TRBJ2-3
TGCGCCAGCAGCCCGGGACTAGCAGGAGATACGCAGTATTTT
CASSPGLAGDTQYF
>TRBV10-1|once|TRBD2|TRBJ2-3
TGCGCCAGCAGTGAGAGCGGGGGCTCGTGCGCAGATACGCAGTATTTT
CASSESGGSCADTQYF
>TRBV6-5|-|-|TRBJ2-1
TGTGCCAGCAGTTCTGCGGTCGGGGGGCGATACAATGAGCAGTTCTTC
CASSSAVGGRYNEQFF
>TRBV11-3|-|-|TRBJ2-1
TGTGCCAGCAGCCCTTCTAGCGAAGGCTACAATGAGCAGTTCTTC
CASSPSSEGYNEQFF
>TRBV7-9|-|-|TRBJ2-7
TGTGCCAGCAGCTCCACAAAAGCCTACGAGCAGTACTTC
CASSSTKAYEQYF
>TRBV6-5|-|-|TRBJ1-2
TGTGCCACCTCAGAGGTTAGCTATGGCTACACCTTC
CATSEVSYGYTF
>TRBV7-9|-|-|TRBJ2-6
TGTGCCAGCAGCCCCGGGGGGGCCAACGTCCTGACTTTC
CASSPGGANVLTF
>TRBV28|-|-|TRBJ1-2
TGTGCCAGCAGTCCCGGAGGGGAGGGGTCCTATGGCTACACCTTC
CASSPGGEGSYGYTF
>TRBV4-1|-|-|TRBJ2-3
TGCGCCAGCACCGGGGACATCGGGACAGATACGCAGTATTTT
CASTGDIGTDTQYF
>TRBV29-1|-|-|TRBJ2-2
TGCAGCGTAGAGTATGGGGCGGGGGCCGCTACCGGGGAGCTGTTTTTT
CSVEYGAGAATGELFF
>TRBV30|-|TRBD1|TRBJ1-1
TGTGCCTGCTTCAGGGGGCTGATCACTGAAGCTTTCTTT
CACFRGLITEAFF
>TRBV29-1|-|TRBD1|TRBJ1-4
TGCAGCGTATTAAAAGACAGGGGAAGTGAAAAACTGTTTTTT
CSVLKDRGSEKLFF
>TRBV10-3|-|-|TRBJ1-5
TGTGCCATCAGGGGGGGTGGGGATCAGCCCCAGCATTTT
CAIRGGGDQPQHF
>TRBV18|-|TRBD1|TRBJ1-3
TGTGCCAGCTCCTTTAACCGGGACAGCGGAAACACCATATATTTT
CASSFNRDSGNTIYF
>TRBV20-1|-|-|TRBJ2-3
TGCAGTGTGGTCGGTACAGATACGCAGTATTTT
CSVVGTDTQYF
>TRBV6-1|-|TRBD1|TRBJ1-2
TGTGCCAGCAGGGAGACAGGGATCGACTATGGCTACACCTTC
CASRETGIDYGYTF
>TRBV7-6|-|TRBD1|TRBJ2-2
TGTGCCAGCAGCTCGGACAGGTTCACCGGGGAGCTGTTTTTT
CASSSDRFTGELFF
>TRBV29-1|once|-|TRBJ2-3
TGCAGCGTTGGGGGCAGGGTGGCAGATACGCAGTATTTT
CSVGGRVADTQYF
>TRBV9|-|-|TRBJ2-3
TGTGCCAGCAGCGTAGGGGTCAGTGGAGTTAGCACAGATACGCAGTATTTT
CASSVGVSGVSTDTQYF
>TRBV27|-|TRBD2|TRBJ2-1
TGTGCCAGCAGGAGTAGCGGGGGGGCAGGGCAGTTCTTC
CASRSSGGAGQFF
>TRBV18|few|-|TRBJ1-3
TGTGCCAGCTCACCGGCGGGAAGTAGGGACACCATATATTTT
CASSPAGSRDTIYF
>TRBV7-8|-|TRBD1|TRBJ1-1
TGTGCCAGCAGCTACAGGGGCATGAACACTGAAGCTTTCTTT
CASSYRGMNTEAFF
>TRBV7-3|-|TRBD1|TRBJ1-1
TGTGCCAGCAGCTCAGACAGGGGGCCAGCTTTCTTT
CASSSDRGPAFF
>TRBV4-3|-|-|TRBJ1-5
TGCGCCAGCAGCTTGAGGGTCAATCAGCCCCAGCATTTT
CASSLRVNQPQHF
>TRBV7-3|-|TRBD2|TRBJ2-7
TGTGCCAGCAGCCTGCCGGGACTAGAGTATTACGAGCAGTACTTC
CASSLPGLEYYEQYF
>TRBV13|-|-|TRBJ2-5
TGTGCCAGCAGCCGCGCCGCGGAGCGGTCAGGAGGGGAGACCCAGTACTTC
CASSRAAERSGGETQYF
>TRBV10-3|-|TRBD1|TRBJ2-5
TGTGCCATGGGGACAGGGGAAGGAGAGACCCAGTACTTC
CAMGTGEGETQYF
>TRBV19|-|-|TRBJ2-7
TGTGCCAGTAGTGTCCGGGACACCTACGAGCAGTACTTC
CASSVRDTYEQYF
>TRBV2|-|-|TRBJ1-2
TGTGCCAGCAGTGGGGGGGGAAGAGACTATGGCTACACCTTC
CASSGGGRDYGYTF
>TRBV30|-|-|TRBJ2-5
TGTGCCTGGAGTAGAAGCCGAAGTCAAGAGACCCAGTACTTC
CAWSRSRSQETQYF
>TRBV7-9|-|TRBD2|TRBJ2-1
TGTGCCAGCAGTCCAGCGGGAGAGGATGAGCAGTTCTTC
CASSPAGEDEQFF
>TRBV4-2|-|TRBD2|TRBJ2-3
TGTGCCAGCAGCCAAGAGGGGGGTGGGGGGGGCACAGATACGCAGTATTTT
CASSQEGGGGGTDTQYF
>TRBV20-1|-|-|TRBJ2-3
TGCAGTGCTACCCAAGGGGGGCAGTATTTT
CSATQGGQYF
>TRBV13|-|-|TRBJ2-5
TGTGCCAGCAGCTCCACCCGGACAGAGAAAGAGACCCAGTACTTC
CASSSTRTEKETQYF
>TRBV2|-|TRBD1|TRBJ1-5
TGTGCCAGCAGCCCGACAGGGAGCAATCAGCCCCAGCATTTT
CASSPTGSNQPQHF
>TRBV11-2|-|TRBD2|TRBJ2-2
TGTGCCAGCAGCCCTAGCGGGGGGCCGGAGAACACCGGGGAGCTGTTTTTT
CASSPSGGPENTGELFF
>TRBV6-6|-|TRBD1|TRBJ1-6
TGTGCCAGCGGGACAGAATATAATTCACCCCTCCACTTT
CASGTEYNSPLHF
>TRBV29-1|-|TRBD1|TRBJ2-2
TGCAGCGTCACAGGGGCAAACACCGGGGAGCTGTTTTTT
CSVTGANTGELFF
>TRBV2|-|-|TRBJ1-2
TGTGCCACCGAGACAGGTTCTAACTATGGCTACACCTTC
CATETGSNYGYTF
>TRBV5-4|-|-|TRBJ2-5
TGTGCCAGCAGCCACAGACAGGACAGGACCCAGTACTTC
CASSHRQDRTQYF
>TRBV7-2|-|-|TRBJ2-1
TGTGCCAGCAGCTTATTCGGGAGAAGCTCCTACAATGAGCAGTTCTTC
CASSLFGRSSYNEQFF